This TCR beta chain was sequenced for a study of cytomegalovirus exposure and HLA in healthy donors. General study results and limits: Trimming of TCR beta V- and J-genes showed a link, identified in a later analysis, to a missense DCLRE1C variant. Certain sequence variants were highly shared and formed a cluster, and this cluster was likely a sequencing artifact.

CDR1 is SGHTA and CDR2 is FQGNSA in the germline V gene. V lost 4 bases and J lost 8, with 14 bases in between. The CDR3 runs 13 residues. Both 60 Vbeta primers and 13 Jbeta primers went into the PCR. Some clones are missing from TCRdb's copy, which holds only in-frame ones; the method was immunoSEQ multiplex PCR. The sample includes under 150,000 clones, 70% to 80% seen only once; the top ten take roughly 2.7%. A word on this clone: Its antigen is as yet unknown.

The chain uses TRBV7-2 and TRBJ1-2, with D perhaps matching TRBD1 (5 bases). Material: PBMCs. The receptor comes from a woman aged 55 to 70 in good health and CMV-seropositive. CDR3 sequence reads: CASSSAAPGGYTF. The CDR3 bases are TGTGCCAGCAGCTCAGCGGCACCAGGGGGCTACACCTTC.